Detailed here is one TCR beta chain. The CDR3 length is 13 residues. V lost 6 bases, J lost 9 bases, and 16 bases lay in between. The germline gives CDR1 MNHEY, CDR2 SVGAGI. This specimen belongs to a study of blood T cell repertoires in COVID-19. Participant-given clinical history determined each cohort assignment. Authors' data handling: Estimated nucleated cell counts came from reference gene primer amplification. Sequenced by immunoSEQ multiplex PCR; TCRdb stores in-frame clones only, minus some. That table is the source of V, J and clone size, and D and trimming were worked out from the DNA. The table records approximately 200,000 clones, about 80% of them present only once.

The sequence was collected from a woman aged 40 to 55 with acute COVID-19. Specimen: PBMCs or T cells enriched from blood (not recorded which). The chain carries TRBV6-5 and TRBJ2-3, with D possibly matching TRBD2 (5 bases). CDR3 sequence: CASRKVVGDTQYF. The CDR3 DNA sequence: TGTGCCAGCAGGAAGGTCGTGGGAGACACGCAGTATTTT.